Detailed here is one T cell receptor beta chain. These data belong to a study of blood T cell repertoires in COVID-19. Looking at the study overall: Acute and convalescent COVID-19 specimens originated in the United States, Italy and Spain. The cDNA or gDNA used as material had been derived from T cells, B-cell-depleted T cells, or PBMCs.

Trimming cost V 6 bases and J 0 bases, with 14 bases left between them. CDR3 size: 15 residues. Per the germline V gene, CDR1 is MNHEY and CDR2 is SVGAGI. Study processing details: Estimation of nucleated cell counts relied on the amplification of reference gene primers. TCRdb's table, derived via immunoSEQ multiplex PCR, lists solely in-frame clones and lacks some. That table furnishes V, J and clone size, whereas the DNA furnished D and trimming. The data hold about 410,000 clones, with roughly 88% observed a single time. The source is a woman younger than 45 with active or convalescent COVID-19. This chain connects TRBV6-5 to TRBJ1-1, with a tentative D call TRBD1 (5 bases). Sequencing input: peripheral blood. The CDR3 sequence: CASRQTDIMNTEAFF. Written as DNA, the CDR3 is TGTGCCAGCAGGCAGACAGATATAATGAACACTGAAGCTTTCTTT.